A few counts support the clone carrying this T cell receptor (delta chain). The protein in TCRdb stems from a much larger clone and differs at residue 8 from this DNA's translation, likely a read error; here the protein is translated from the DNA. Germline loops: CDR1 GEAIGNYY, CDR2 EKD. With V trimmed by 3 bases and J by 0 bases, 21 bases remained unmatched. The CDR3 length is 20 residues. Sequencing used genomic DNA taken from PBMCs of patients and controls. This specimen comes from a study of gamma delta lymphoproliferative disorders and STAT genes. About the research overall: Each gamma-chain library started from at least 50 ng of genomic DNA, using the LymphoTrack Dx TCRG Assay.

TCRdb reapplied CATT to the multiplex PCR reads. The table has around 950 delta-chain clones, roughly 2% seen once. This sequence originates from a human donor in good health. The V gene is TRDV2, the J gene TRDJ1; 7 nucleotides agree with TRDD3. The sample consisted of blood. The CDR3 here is CACDLVREDTNGGDTDKLIF. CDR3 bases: TGTGCCTGTGACCTAGTACGGGAGGATACGAATGGGGGAGACACCGATAAACTCATCTTT.